Below are 8 T cell receptor beta chains sequenced from a single sample in a study of shared clonotypes between healthy human individuals. Cells designated naive CD8 were CD45RO-negative and were positively selected for CCR7, with terminally differentiated effector memory CD45RA+ cells excluded. TCRdb keeps only in-frame clones here, not all; method: immunoSEQ multiplex PCR. The sample carries around 600,000 clones, approximately 95% recorded once. The sequenced sample was naive CD8+ T cells sorted from blood. Every receptor here comes from a woman between 25 and 40 years old in good health.

The genes are TRBV28 and TRBJ2-7; 8 bases map to TRBD1. Unmatched junction bases numbered 10, after V lost 6 bases and J lost 3 bases. Germline CDR1 is MDHEN and CDR2 is SYDVKM. The CDR3 consists of 15 residues. In DNA form, the CDR3 reads TGTGCCAGCAGCCAGGACAGGGCGCGGTACTACGAGCAGTACTTC. Amino acids: CASSQDRARYYEQYF.

The chain couples TRBV29-1 to TRBJ2-7; unclear D gene. V shed 5 bases and J shed 0 bases, with 8 bases lying between them. Germline V lookup: CDR1 SQVTM, CDR2 ANQGSEA. The CDR3 has 12 amino acids. The CDR3 loop reads CSVIPDSYEQYF. CDR3 bases: TGCAGCGTTATCCCTGACTCCTACGAGCAGTACTTC.

The chain has TRBV7-9 and TRBJ1-3; TRBD1 might be the D (6 bases). Germline loops: CDR1 SEHNR, CDR2 FQNEAQ (reference sequence). The CDR3 extends over 16 amino acids. Trimming pared 2 bases from V and 0 bases from J, leaving 11 bases between. The CDR3 region is CASSLTAGHSGNTIYF. Here the CDR3 DNA reads TGTGCCAGCAGCTTAACCGCGGGACACTCTGGAAACACCATATATTTT.

CDR3 amino acids: CATSRDMAGGWRNIQYF. The CDR3 nucleotides are TGTGCCACCAGCAGAGATATGGCGGGAGGATGGAGAAACATTCAGTACTTC. The rearrangement joins TRBV15 to TRBJ2-4; 8 bases map to TRBD2. Germline V lookup: CDR1 LNHNV, CDR2 YYDKDF (reference sequence). The V segment lost 0 bases and the J segment 6 bases; nucleotides outside the gene matches: 10. The CDR3 consists of 17 residues.

The chain carries TRBV19 and TRBJ1-1; 11 positions match TRBD1. J gave up 0 bases and V 6 bases, and 9 bases lay outside the gene matches. The CDR3 length is 17 residues. CDR1 and CDR2 (germline): LNHDA, SQIVND (reference sequence). The CDR3 DNA follows: TGTGCCAGTAGATCGACATGGACAGGGGGCATGAACACTGAAGCTTTCTTT. It encodes CASRSTWTGGMNTEAFF.

This clone was counted only a few times. The chain combines TRBV6-5 with TRBJ1-5; no clear D gene. Germline loops: CDR1 MNHEY, CDR2 SVGAGI. The CDR3 is made up of 12 amino acids. With 0 bases removed from V and 9 bases from J, the gap between germline ends came to 6 bases. The CDR3 region is CASSYSRRPQHF. CDR3 nucleotides: TGTGCCAGCAGTTACTCGAGGCGGCCCCAGCATTTT.

This clone was seen a single time. The chain recombines TRBV30 with TRBJ2-7, with 9 bases lining up with TRBD1. The CDR3 is made up of 14 amino acids. Losses at the gene ends were 4 bases for V and 3 bases for J; bases not matched to a gene: 7. CDR1 and CDR2 from the germline V gene are GTSNPN and SVGIG (reference sequence). CDR3 in amino acids: CAWTAGTGFYEQYF. The CDR3 DNA sequence: TGTGCCTGGACGGCCGGGACAGGGTTCTACGAGCAGTACTTC.

The J gene is TRBJ2-3, the V gene TRBV6-5, with 7 bases lining up with TRBD2. V lost 2 bases and J lost 2; bases outside the gene matches: 4. The germline V gene encodes CDR1 MNHEY and CDR2 SVGAGI. This CDR3 has 15 residues. DNA of the CDR3: TGTGCCAGCAGTTACGTACTAGCGTCCACAGATACGCAGTATTTT. This codes for CASSYVLASTDTQYF.